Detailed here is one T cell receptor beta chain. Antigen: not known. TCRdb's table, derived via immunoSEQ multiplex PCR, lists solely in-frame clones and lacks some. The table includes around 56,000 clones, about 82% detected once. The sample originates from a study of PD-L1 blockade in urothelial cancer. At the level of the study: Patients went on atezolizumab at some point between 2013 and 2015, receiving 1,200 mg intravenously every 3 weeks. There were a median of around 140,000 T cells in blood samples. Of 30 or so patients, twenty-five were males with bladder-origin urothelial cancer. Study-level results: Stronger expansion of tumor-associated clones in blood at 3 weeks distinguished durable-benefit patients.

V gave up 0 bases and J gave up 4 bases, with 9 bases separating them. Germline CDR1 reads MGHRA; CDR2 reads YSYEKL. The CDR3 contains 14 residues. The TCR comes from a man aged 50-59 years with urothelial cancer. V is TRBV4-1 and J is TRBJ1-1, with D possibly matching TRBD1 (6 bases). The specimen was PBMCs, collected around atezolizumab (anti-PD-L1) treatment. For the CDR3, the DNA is TGCGCCAGCAGCCAAGAAGCCAGGGGCACTGAAGCTTTCTTT. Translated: CASSQEARGTEAFF.